The 30 T cell receptor beta chains below come from one sample, sequenced in a study of blood T cell repertoires in COVID-19. Sequencing used immunoSEQ multiplex PCR; TCRdb keeps in-frame clones, though not all of them. The sample shows over 250,000 clones, roughly 85% of them seen only once. Specimen: peripheral blood. Receptor source: a woman between 45 and 60 years old who had recovered from COVID-19.

V is TRBV5-1 and J is TRBJ2-7; D is perhaps TRBD2 (6 bases). This CDR3 is built from 14 residues. Trimming pared 4 bases from V and 3 bases from J, leaving 14 bases between. Germline lookup yields CDR1 SGHRS and CDR2 YFSETQ. CDR3 protein: CASSPAGLNYEQYF. CDR3 bases: TGCGCCAGCAGCCCCGCGGGACTGAACTACGAGCAGTACTTC.

This chain joins TRBV4-3 and TRBJ2-7, with 12 bases identical to TRBD2. CDR1 is LGHNA, CDR2 YSLEER, per germline. The CDR3 totals 20 residues. V was clipped by 5 bases and J by 4 bases; unmatched bases: 21. CDR3 DNA sequence: TGCGCCAGCAGCGTACAACAGGCGACTAGCGGGAGAAGTGGTATTTACGAGCAGTACTTC. This encodes CASSVQQATSGRSGIYEQYF.

The V gene is TRBV5-6, the J gene TRBJ2-5; TRBD1 matches 9 bases. Trimming removed 6 bases from V and 1 base from J; junction bases left unmatched: 4. The germline CDR1 and CDR2 sequences are SGHDT and YYEEEE. The CDR3 runs 14 residues. The CDR3 loop reads CASTETGGQETQYF. In nucleotides, the CDR3 is TGTGCCAGCACCGAGACAGGGGGCCAAGAGACCCAGTACTTC.

The CDR3 sequence is CASSSRGGTSNQPQHF. DNA for the CDR3: TGTGCCAGCAGTTCCCGGGGAGGGACGAGCAATCAGCCCCAGCATTTT. The V gene is TRBV27, the J gene TRBJ1-5, with a tentative D call TRBD1 (5 bases). Trimming left V 4 bases short and J 1 base short, with 14 bases between. The CDR3 contains 16 residues. CDR1 is MNHEY and CDR2 is SMNVEV in the germline V gene (reference sequence).

Details on this clone: The identical CDR3 is also encoded by other nucleotide sequences in the sample. The V and J genes are TRBV28 and TRBJ1-2; 9 positions match TRBD1. Germline values: CDR1 MDHEN, CDR2 SYDVKM. Unmatched junction bases numbered 1, after V lost 3 bases and J lost 5 bases. The length of the CDR3 is 13 residues. DNA for the CDR3: TGTGCCAGCAGTTTGGGACAGGGTTATGGCTACACCTTC. As protein: CASSLGQGYGYTF.

V and J are TRBV4-1 and TRBJ2-7; a possible D gene is TRBD2 (5 bases). The V end lost 0 bases, the J end lost 3 bases, and 12 bases lay between the germline ends. This CDR3 comprises 15 residues. Per the germline V gene, CDR1 is MGHRA and CDR2 is YSYEKL. CDR3 coding DNA: TGCGCCAGCAGCCAAGATCCGCACGGGAACTACGAGCAGTACTTC. Its protein product is CASSQDPHGNYEQYF.

The chain recombines TRBV19 with TRBJ2-1, with 7 bases matching TRBD2. V shed 2 bases and J 12 bases; nucleotides not matched to a gene: 13. The CDR3 has 15 residues. Germline V CDR1 and CDR2: LNHDA, SQIVND (reference sequence). CDR3 in amino acids: CASSIWWEGLIGQFF. CDR3 DNA sequence: TGTGCCAGTAGTATATGGTGGGAGGGCCTCATCGGGCAGTTCTTC.

The chain uses TRBV6-2 or TRBV6-3 and TRBJ2-5; D might be TRBD2 (6 bases). Trimming shortened V by 0 bases and J by 5 bases, and 13 bases separated the two germline ends. The CDR3 covers 15 residues. The V gene's germline CDR1 is MNHEY and CDR2 SVGEGT. The CDR3 DNA reads TGTGCCAGCAGTTACTCGATAGAGGCGGGGGAGACCCAGTACTTC. It is translated as CASSYSIEAGETQYF.

The count of this clone is one. The chain recombines TRBV7-2 with TRBJ2-7; the match to TRBD1 covers 8 bases. The CDR3 loop spans 16 amino acids. Germline V CDR1 and CDR2: SGHTA, FQGNSA. J was trimmed by 4 bases and V by 5 bases; bases with no gene match: 13. In nucleotides, the CDR3 is TGTGCCAGCAGCACGCAGACAGGGGCGGTGGGTTACGAGCAGTACTTC. It encodes CASSTQTGAVGYEQYF.

The sample holds one count of this clone. The chain is built from TRBV6-2 or TRBV6-3 and TRBJ2-5; possibly TRBD2 for D (5 bases). Germline loops: CDR1 MNHEY, CDR2 SVGEGT. This CDR3 is 12 amino acids long. Trimming shortened V by 4 bases and J by 5 bases, and 8 bases separated the two germline ends. CDR3 sequence: CASSFRGETQYF. CDR3 nucleotide sequence: TGTGCCAGCAGTTTCAGAGGGGAGACCCAGTACTTC.

The rearrangement uses TRBV10-3 and TRBJ2-7; D is perhaps TRBD2 (6 bases). V dropped 3 bases and J dropped 3 bases, with 12 bases sitting between them. The CDR3 sequence is 14 residues long. The germline V gene encodes CDR1 ENHRY and CDR2 SYGVKD. The CDR3 is CAISDRGAGYEQYF. CDR3 in DNA: TGTGCCATCAGTGATCGCGGGGCCGGCTACGAGCAGTACTTC.

This chain joins TRBV7-6 and TRBJ2-2, with D hard to call. V was shortened by 1 base and J by 5 bases, with 8 bases between the two germline ends. The CDR3 extends over 14 amino acids. CDR1 and CDR2 from the germline V gene are SGHVS and FNYEAQ. The CDR3: CASSLVWATGELFF. CDR3 bases: TGTGCCAGCAGCTTAGTATGGGCGACCGGGGAGCTGTTTTTT.

The V and J genes are TRBV30 and TRBJ2-7; 9 bases agree with TRBD2. Germline trimming cut 8 bases from V and 5 bases from J; bases unmatched to any gene: 13. In germline, CDR1 is GTSNPN, CDR2 SVGIG (reference sequence). The CDR3 spans 14 residues. The CDR3 is CAAKTGLAAHEQYF. The CDR3 DNA follows: TGTGCCGCCAAGACGGGACTAGCCGCCCACGAGCAGTACTTC.

The rearrangement links TRBV6-5 to TRBJ2-7; 8 nucleotides match TRBD1. Germline loops: CDR1 MNHEY, CDR2 SVGAGI. The CDR3 totals 14 residues. Losses at the gene ends were 6 bases for V and 12 bases for J; bases not matched to a gene: 16. The chain's CDR3 is CASSVNSRGRGWYF. The CDR3 region has the DNA TGTGCCAGCAGCGTCAACTCCAGGGGGCGCGGGTGGTACTTC.

This chain joins TRBV7-9 and TRBJ2-7, with TRBD2 identical over 8 bases. V shed 5 bases and J 2 bases; nucleotides not matched to a gene: 2. The CDR3 has 13 amino acids. Germline lookup yields CDR1 SEHNR and CDR2 FQNEAQ (reference sequence). The CDR3 DNA reads TGTGCCAGCAGCACCGGGAGGGCCTACGAGCAGTACTTC. Residues: CASSTGRAYEQYF.

In DNA form, the CDR3 reads TGTGCCAGTAGGAATCCGGGACTTAGCAGCACAGATACGCAGTATTTT. Amino acids: CASRNPGLSSTDTQYF. This rearrangement joins TRBV19 to TRBJ2-3; D is perhaps TRBD2 (6 bases). The ends were cut back, 6 bases at V and 0 bases at J, with 16 bases in the middle. This CDR3 is built from 16 residues. In germline, CDR1 is LNHDA, CDR2 SQIVND (reference sequence).

This clone was seen ten or more times. V and J are TRBV4-1 and TRBJ1-2, with TRBD1 matching 7 bases. The CDR3 contains 14 residues. The V gene end was trimmed by 1 base and the J gene end by 7 bases; junction bases not matched to a gene: 6. Per germline, CDR1 MGHRA and CDR2 YSYEKL. In DNA form, the CDR3 reads TGCGCCAGCAGCCAAGTGCTTGGGACAGCTGGCTACACCTTC. Protein: CASSQVLGTAGYTF.

This clone is a singleton in its sample. V gene TRBV27 combines with J gene TRBJ1-2; D remains ambiguous. V dropped 6 bases and J dropped 0 bases, with 5 bases sitting between them. The CDR3 length is 12 residues. Looked up from germline, CDR1 is MNHEY and CDR2 is SMNVEV (reference sequence). CDR3 sequence: CASRNTNYGYTF. The CDR3 DNA sequence: TGTGCCAGCAGAAATACTAACTATGGCTACACCTTC.

About this clone: The sample has other DNA sequences that encode this CDR3 too. The chain carries TRBV6-2 or TRBV6-3 and TRBJ1-5; D not certain. Germline-derived CDR1 and CDR2 are MNHEY and SVGEGT. V was cut by 6 bases and J by 0 bases, with 6 bases left in between. The CDR3 spans 13 residues. For the CDR3, the DNA is TGTGCCAGCAGCCTAAATAGCAATCAGCCCCAGCATTTT. Its translation is CASSLNSNQPQHF.

The V call is TRBV12-5, the J call TRBJ1-2, with D tentatively TRBD1 (5 bases). The V gene lost 4 bases and the J gene lost 5 bases, with 8 bases spanning the gap. In germline, CDR1 is LGHNT, CDR2 FRNRAP. This CDR3 contains 12 residues. Here the CDR3 DNA reads TGTGCTAGTGGTTGGGGCGATTATGGCTACACCTTC. Translation gives CASGWGDYGYTF.

The V and J genes are TRBV4-1 and TRBJ2-4; 8 bases agree with TRBD2. The V gene's germline CDR1 is MGHRA and CDR2 YSYEKL. The CDR3 consists of 15 residues. The V gene end was trimmed by 1 base and the J gene end by 10 bases; junction bases not matched to a gene: 9. This CDR3 reads CASSQGTSGESIQYF. The CDR3 DNA is TGCGCCAGCAGCCAAGGCACTAGCGGAGAAAGTATTCAGTACTTC.

The chain links TRBV4-3 to TRBJ2-2; tentative D call: TRBD1 (5 bases). CDR3 size: 17 residues. The germline CDR1 and CDR2 sequences are LGHNA and YSLEER. The V and J ends lost 1 base and 2 bases respectively, with 14 bases between them. CDR3 amino acids: CASSQGGVTHNTGELFF. In DNA, the CDR3 is TGCGCCAGCAGCCAAGGGGGCGTGACCCATAACACCGGGGAGCTGTTTTTT.

To note about this clone: Relative to the germline gene, one junction end is altered; a read error may explain this. CDR3: CASSLARDSNF. The CDR3 nucleotides read TGTGCCAGCAGCTTAGCCAGGGACAGTAACTTT. The V and J genes are TRBV11-2 and TRBJ1-1; 7 positions agree with TRBD1. The CDR3 covers 11 residues. The germline V gene has CDR1 SGHAT and CDR2 FQNNGV.

V and J are TRBV5-4 and TRBJ1-1; TRBD1 might be the D (5 bases). V was pared by 6 bases and J by 5 bases, with 17 bases between. The V gene's germline CDR1 is SGHNT and CDR2 YYREEE (reference sequence). This CDR3 has 14 amino acids. CDR3 nucleotide sequence: TGTGCCAGCACCGCCAATAGGGAGGGGACTGAAGCTTTCTTT. Its translation is CASTANREGTEAFF. Full variable domain (rest looked up from reference TRBV5-4 and TRBJ1-1): ETGVTQSPTHLIKTRGQQVTLRCSSQSGHNTVSWYQQALGQGPQFIFQYYREEENGRGNFPPRFSGLQFPNYSSELNVNALELDDSALYLCASTANREGTEAFFGQGTRLTVV.

This clone showed up many times. The gene calls are TRBV4-2 and TRBJ1-4; D is possibly TRBD1 (5 bases). V dropped 4 bases and J dropped 2 bases, with 8 bases sitting between them. The V gene's germline CDR1 is LGHNA and CDR2 YNFKEQ. The CDR3 covers 14 residues. CDR3 region: CASSPRDTNEKLFF. For the CDR3, the DNA is TGTGCCAGCAGCCCCAGGGATACTAATGAAAAACTGTTTTTT.

The chain is built from TRBV18 and TRBJ1-1, with D unclear. Germline V gives CDR1 KGHSH, CDR2 LQKENI. The V end lost 3 bases, the J end lost 0 bases, and 11 bases lay between the germline ends. The CDR3 totals 15 residues. The CDR3 spells CASSPPDGMNTEAFF. The CDR3 nucleotides are TGTGCCAGCTCACCTCCAGATGGCATGAACACTGAAGCTTTCTTT.

This clone was seen only a few times. V and J are TRBV4-1 and TRBJ2-1, with 11 bases that match TRBD2. J lost 9 bases, V lost 8 bases, and 9 bases had no gene match. Per germline, CDR1 MGHRA and CDR2 YSYEKL. This CDR3 region has 14 residues. CDR3 region: CASAISGGAGEQFF. Written as DNA, the CDR3 is TGCGCCAGCGCAATTAGCGGGGGGGCCGGTGAGCAGTTCTTC.

V and J are TRBV28 and TRBJ2-7; 10 bases map to TRBD1. Trimming cost V 4 bases and J 3 bases; bases outside gene matches: 9. CDR3 length: 16 residues. CDR1 is MDHEN, CDR2 SYDVKM, per germline. The CDR3 loop reads CASSSTGTGDGYEQYF. CDR3 coding DNA: TGTGCCAGCAGTTCGACTGGGACAGGGGACGGCTACGAGCAGTACTTC.

The chain uses TRBV29-1 and TRBJ2-5; 12 bases are a match to TRBD1. V dropped 5 bases and J dropped 5; count of bases not matched to a gene: 9. CDR1 SQVTM and CDR2 ANQGSEA come from the germline V gene. The CDR3 contains 15 residues. CDR3 residues: CSVSIGTGGRETQYF. The CDR3, as DNA: TGCAGCGTTTCCATTGGGACAGGGGGCAGGGAGACCCAGTACTTC.

The rearrangement uses TRBV27 and TRBJ2-1; TRBD2 agrees at 8 bases. Germline lookup yields CDR1 MNHEY and CDR2 SMNVEV (reference sequence). The CDR3 has 14 residues. The junction had 7 bases not matched to a gene; V was cut back by 4 bases and J by 8 bases. This chain's CDR3 is CASSWVGRDDEQFF. The CDR3 DNA reads TGTGCCAGCAGTTGGGTCGGGAGGGACGATGAGCAGTTCTTC.